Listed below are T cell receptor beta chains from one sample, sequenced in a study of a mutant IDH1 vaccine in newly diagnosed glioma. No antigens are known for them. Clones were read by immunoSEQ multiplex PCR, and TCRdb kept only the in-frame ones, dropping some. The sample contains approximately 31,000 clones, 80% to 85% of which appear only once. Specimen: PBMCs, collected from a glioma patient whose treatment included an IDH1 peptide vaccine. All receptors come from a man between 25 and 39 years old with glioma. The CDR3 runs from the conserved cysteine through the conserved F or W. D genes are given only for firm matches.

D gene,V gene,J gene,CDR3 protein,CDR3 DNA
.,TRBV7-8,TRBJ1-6,CASSPHPGGSYNSPLHF,TGTGCCAGCAGCCCACACCCGGGGGGATCTTATAATTCACCCCTCCACTTT
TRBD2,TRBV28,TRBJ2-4,CASSFSLAGLLAGGTKNIQYF,TGTGCCAGCAGTTTCAGCTTAGCGGGGTTACTAGCGGGAGGGACTAAAAACATTCAGTACTTC
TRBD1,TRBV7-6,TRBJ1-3,CASSKGQGRYSGNTIYF,TGTGCCAGCAGCAAGGGACAGGGACGCTACTCTGGAAACACCATATATTTT
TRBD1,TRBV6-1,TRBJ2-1,CASSEETGGYNEQFF,TGTGCCAGCAGTGAAGAGACAGGGGGCTACAATGAGCAGTTCTTC
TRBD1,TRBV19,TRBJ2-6,CASDSGTGRSGANVLTF,TGTGCCAGTGATTCCGGGACAGGTCGGTCTGGGGCCAACGTCCTGACTTTC
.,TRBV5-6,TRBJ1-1,CASSSDIGTENTEAFF,TGTGCCAGCAGCTCGGACATCGGGACGGAGAACACTGAAGCTTTCTTT
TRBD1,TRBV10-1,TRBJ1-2,CASSEFFVLDRGSGYTF,TGCGCCAGCAGTGAGTTCTTTGTTTTGGACAGGGGGAGCGGCTACACCTTC
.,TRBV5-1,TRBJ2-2,CASTLSSSNTGELFF,TGCGCCAGCACCTTAAGCTCGTCGAACACCGGGGAGCTGTTTTTT
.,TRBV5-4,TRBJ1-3,CASSSEKGGSGNTIYF,TGTGCCAGCAGCTCGGAGAAGGGGGGCTCTGGAAACACCATATATTTT
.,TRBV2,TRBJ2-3,CASTDPQGTDTQYF,TGTGCCTCTACGGACCCACAAGGCACAGATACGCAGTATTTT
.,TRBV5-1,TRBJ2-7,CASSPARGRSEQYF,TGCGCCAGCAGCCCCGCAAGGGGCCGGAGCGAGCAGTACTTC
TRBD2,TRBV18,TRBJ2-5,CASSPLAGGNQETQYF,TGTGCCAGCTCACCACTAGCGGGGGGGAACCAAGAGACCCAGTACTTC
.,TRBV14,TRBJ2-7,CASSGSGGGEQYF,TGTGCCAGCAGTGGATCGGGGGGCGGGGAGCAGTACTTC
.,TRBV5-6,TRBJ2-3,CASSLGTATDTQYF,TGTGCCAGCAGCTTGGGTACTGCCACAGATACGCAGTATTTT
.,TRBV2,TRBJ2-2,CASSILRDTGELFF,TGTGCCAGCAGTATTCTCAGGGACACCGGGGAGCTGTTTTTT
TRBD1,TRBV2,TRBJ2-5,CASRDRGETQYF,TGTGCCAGTCGGGACAGGGGGGAGACCCAGTACTTC
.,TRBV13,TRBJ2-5,CASSPGPAGETQYF,TGTGCCAGCAGCCCCGGACCAGCGGGAGAGACCCAGTACTTC
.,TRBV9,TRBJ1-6,CASSVGGVDSPLHF,TGTGCCAGCAGCGTAGGGGGTGTGGATTCACCCCTCCACTTT
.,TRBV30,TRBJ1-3,CAWNTGVSGNTIYF,TGTGCCTGGAACACCGGGGTCTCTGGAAACACCATATATTTT
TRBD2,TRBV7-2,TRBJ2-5,CASSLGTSGGKYF,TGTGCCAGCAGCTTGGGGACTAGCGGGGGGAAGTACTTC
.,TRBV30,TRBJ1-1,CAWSGHGSRGTEAFF,TGTGCCTGGAGTGGTCACGGGTCCCGCGGGACTGAAGCTTTCTTT
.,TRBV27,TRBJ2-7,CASSALFPSYEQYF,TGTGCCAGCAGTGCCCTGTTCCCTTCCTACGAGCAGTACTTC
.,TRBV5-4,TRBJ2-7,CASSLGGTRYEQYF,TGTGCCAGCAGCTTGGGGGGGACCCGCTACGAGCAGTACTTC
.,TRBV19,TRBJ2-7,CASSPGVHEQYF,TGTGCCAGTAGCCCAGGGGTACACGAGCAGTACTTC
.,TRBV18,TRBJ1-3,CASSPPGAYGNTIYF,TGTGCCAGCTCACCCCCAGGGGCGTATGGAAACACCATATATTTT
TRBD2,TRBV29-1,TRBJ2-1,CSVLGGAGEQFF,TGCAGCGTACTCGGGGGGGCAGGTGAGCAGTTCTTC
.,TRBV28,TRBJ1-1,CASIEGHSRAFF,TGTGCCAGCATTGAGGGACATAGTCGAGCTTTCTTT
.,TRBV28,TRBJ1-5,CASILTNSYNQPQHF,TGTGCCAGCATTCTTACTAACAGTTACAATCAGCCCCAGCATTTT
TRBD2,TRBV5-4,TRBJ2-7,CASSPDGGRGNYEQYF,TGTGCCAGCAGCCCGGACGGTGGGCGGGGGAACTACGAGCAGTACTTC
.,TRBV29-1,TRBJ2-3,CSVGQGRYTQYF,TGCAGCGTTGGCCAGGGGCGATATACGCAGTATTTT
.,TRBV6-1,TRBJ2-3,CASSADRNTQYF,TGTGCCAGCAGTGCAGACAGGAATACGCAGTATTTT
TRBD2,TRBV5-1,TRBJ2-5,CASSLSSGGETQYF,TGCGCCAGCAGCTTGTCTAGCGGGGGAGAGACCCAGTACTTC
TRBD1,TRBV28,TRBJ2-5,CASSLPSTGQETQYF,TGTGCCAGCAGTTTACCGTCGACAGGGCAAGAGACCCAGTACTTC
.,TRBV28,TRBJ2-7,CASSLGGGTEQYF,TGTGCCAGCAGTTTAGGAGGCGGGACCGAGCAGTACTTC
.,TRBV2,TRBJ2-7,CASIRDLGGSGRYF,TGTGCCAGCATCCGGGACTTAGGAGGGTCCGGTCGGTACTTC
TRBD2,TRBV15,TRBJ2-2,CATSRTPTSGGPSTGELFF,TGTGCCACCAGCAGGACCCCGACTAGCGGGGGGCCTAGCACCGGGGAGCTGTTTTTT
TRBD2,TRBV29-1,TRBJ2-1,CSAVQLAGIYNEQFF,TGCAGCGCCGTACAACTAGCGGGAATATACAATGAGCAGTTCTTC
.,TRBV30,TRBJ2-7,CAWSRGMVYEQYF,TGTGCCTGGAGTCGCGGGATGGTCTACGAGCAGTACTTC
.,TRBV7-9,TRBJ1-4,CASSYEGEKLFF,TGTGCCAGCAGCTACGAAGGGGAAAAACTGTTTTTT
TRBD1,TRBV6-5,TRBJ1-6,CASSYSQGARSPLHF,TGTGCCAGCAGTTACTCTCAGGGGGCGAGGTCACCCCTCCACTTT
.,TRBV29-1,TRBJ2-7,CSASGRPTLKRLRGEQYF,TGCAGCGCCAGTGGACGACCAACGCTCAAACGATTACGGGGCGAGCAGTACTTC
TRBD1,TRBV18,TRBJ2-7,CASSHDRAGDEQYF,TGTGCCAGCTCACACGACAGGGCTGGGGACGAGCAGTACTTC
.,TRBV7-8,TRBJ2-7,CASTRTALEQYF,TGTGCCAGCACCCGGACAGCCTTGGAGCAGTACTTC
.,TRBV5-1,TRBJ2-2,CASSFNGPGGELFF,TGCGCCAGCAGCTTTAACGGGCCCGGCGGGGAGCTGTTTTTT
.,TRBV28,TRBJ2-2,CASSFSGINTGELFF,TGTGCCAGCAGTTTTTCGGGGATCAACACCGGGGAGCTGTTTTTT
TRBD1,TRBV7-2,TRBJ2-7,CASSLAPLGQGYEQYF,TGTGCCAGCAGCTTAGCGCCTTTGGGACAGGGTTACGAGCAGTACTTC
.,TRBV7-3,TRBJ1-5,CASSGHGLHRQPQHF,TGTGCCAGCAGCGGCCACGGGCTCCACCGTCAGCCCCAGCATTTT
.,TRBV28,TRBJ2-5,CASSYHSPLSGPQETQYF,TGTGCCAGCAGTTACCACTCTCCCCTTAGCGGCCCCCAAGAGACCCAGTACTTC
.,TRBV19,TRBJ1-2,CASSSTVIRTPYGYTF,TGTGCCAGTAGTTCAACTGTAATACGGACCCCCTATGGCTACACCTTC
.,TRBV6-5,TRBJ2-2,CASTITGEGTGELFF,TGTGCCAGCACCATAACAGGGGAGGGCACCGGGGAGCTGTTTTTT
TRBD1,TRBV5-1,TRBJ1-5,CASSQTGEWGQPQHF,TGCGCCAGCAGCCAAACAGGGGAGTGGGGTCAGCCCCAGCATTTT
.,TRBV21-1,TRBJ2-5,CASSKSRPGETQYF,TGTGCCAGCAGCAAATCGCGCCCCGGGGAGACCCAGTACTTC
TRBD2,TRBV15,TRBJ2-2,CATSRDHVGGQNTGELFF,TGTGCCACCAGCAGAGATCACGTGGGAGGGCAGAACACCGGGGAGCTGTTTTTT